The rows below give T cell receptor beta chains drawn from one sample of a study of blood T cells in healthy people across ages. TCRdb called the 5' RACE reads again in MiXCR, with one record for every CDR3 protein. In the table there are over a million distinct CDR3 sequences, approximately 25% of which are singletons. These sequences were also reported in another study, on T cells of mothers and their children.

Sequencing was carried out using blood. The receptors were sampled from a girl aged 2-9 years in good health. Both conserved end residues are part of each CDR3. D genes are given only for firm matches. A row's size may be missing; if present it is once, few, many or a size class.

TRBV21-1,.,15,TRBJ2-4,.,CASTGTGVAKNIQYF,TGTGCCAGCACCGGGACAGGAGTTGCCAAAAACATTCAGTACTTC
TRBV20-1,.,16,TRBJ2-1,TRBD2,CSAWPSGTYSYNEQFF,TGCAGTGCTTGGCCTAGCGGGACCTACTCCTACAATGAGCAGTTCTTC
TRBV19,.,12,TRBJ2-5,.,CASVGEAETQYF,TGTGCCAGCGTGGGGGAGGCTGAGACCCAGTACTTC
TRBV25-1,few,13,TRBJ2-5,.,CAAGSTYQETQYF,TGTGCCGCCGGCTCGACTTATCAAGAGACCCAGTACTTC
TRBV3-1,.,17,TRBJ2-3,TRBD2,CASSLSGRGALPDTQYF,TGTGCCAGCAGCCTTAGCGGGCGGGGGGCCTTACCAGATACGCAGTATTTT
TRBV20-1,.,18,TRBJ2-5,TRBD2,CSARDPSLEREGKETQYF,TGCAGTGCTAGAGATCCCAGTTTGGAGCGGGAGGGGAAAGAGACCCAGTACTTC
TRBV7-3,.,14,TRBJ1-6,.,CASSSGAENSPLHF,TGTGCCAGCAGCTCAGGGGCGGAGAATTCACCCCTCCACTTT
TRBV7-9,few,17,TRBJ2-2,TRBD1,CASSLVLGQGATGELFF,TGTGCCAGCAGCTTAGTTCTCGGGCAGGGGGCGACCGGGGAGCTGTTTTTT
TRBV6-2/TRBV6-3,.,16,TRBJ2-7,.,CASSSNEGYSSYEQYF,TGTGCCAGCAGTTCTAACGAGGGTTACTCCTCCTACGAGCAGTACTTC
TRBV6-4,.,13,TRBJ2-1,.,CASSENRRNEQFF,TGTGCCAGCAGTGAAAATAGGCGGAATGAGCAGTTCTTC
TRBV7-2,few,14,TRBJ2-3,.,CASLLGFRTDTQYF,TGTGCCAGCCTCCTGGGGTTCCGCACAGATACGCAGTATTTT
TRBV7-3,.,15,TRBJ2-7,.,CASSSDPGFLSEQYF,TGTGCCAGCAGCTCGGACCCGGGGTTTCTGTCCGAGCAGTACTTC
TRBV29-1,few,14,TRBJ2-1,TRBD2,CSARLAGGHNEQFF,TGCAGCGCCCGACTAGCGGGAGGTCACAATGAGCAGTTCTTC
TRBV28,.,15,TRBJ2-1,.,CASSSSQGLDNEQFF,TGTGCCAGCAGCTCTTCCCAGGGCCTGGACAATGAGCAGTTCTTC